This T cell receptor beta chain was identified in a study of long-term antiretroviral therapy in people with HIV. Study outcomes and limitations: Diversity measured after ART increased yet remained under transplant donor controls. HIV repertoires showed narrower CDR3 length ranges than controls.

Comment on this clone: Its antigen remains unidentified.

Cryopreserved PBMC samples of about 0.9-10 million cells were used for DNA extraction. Germline V gene sequence: CDR1 MNHNS, CDR2 SASEGT. The CDR3 loop spans 14 amino acids. Between the trimmed V and J ends, which lost 3 bases and 5 bases, there was a span of 14 bases. It was version v3.0 of the immunoSEQ assay that was run at survey level. Method: immunoSEQ multiplex PCR; TCRdb's copy keeps in-frame clones and lacks some. The table shows just over 35,000 clones, with over 70% occurring only once. The chain joins TRBV6-1 to TRBJ2-7; D uncertain. Sequenced here: unsorted PBMCs, sampled 0.6 years after starting antiretroviral therapy. This clonotype was obtained from a man younger than 30 with HIV. The CDR3, as DNA: TGTGCCAGCAGTGATTCAGATCTAAACCACGAGCAGTACTTC. Amino acid sequence: CASSDSDLNHEQYF.